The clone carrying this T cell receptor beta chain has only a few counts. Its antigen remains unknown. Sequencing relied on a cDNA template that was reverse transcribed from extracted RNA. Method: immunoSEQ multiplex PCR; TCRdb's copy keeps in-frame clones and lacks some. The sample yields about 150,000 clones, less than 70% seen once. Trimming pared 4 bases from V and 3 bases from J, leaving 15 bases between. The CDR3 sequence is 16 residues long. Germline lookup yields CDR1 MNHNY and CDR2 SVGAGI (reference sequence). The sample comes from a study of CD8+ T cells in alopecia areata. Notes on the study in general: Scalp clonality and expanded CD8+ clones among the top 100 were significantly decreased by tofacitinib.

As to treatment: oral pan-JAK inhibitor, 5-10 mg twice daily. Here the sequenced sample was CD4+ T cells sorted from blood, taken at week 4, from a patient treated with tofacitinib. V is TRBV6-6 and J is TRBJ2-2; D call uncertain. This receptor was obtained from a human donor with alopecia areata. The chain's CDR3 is CASSFGNLAYTGELFF. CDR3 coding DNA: TGTGCCAGCAGTTTCGGAAATTTGGCCTACACCGGGGAGCTGTTTTTT.